The 25 T cell receptor beta chains below all came from one sample that was sequenced in a study of T cell changes during pregnancy in multiple sclerosis. Generated by immunoSEQ multiplex PCR, the TCRdb table keeps only in-frame clones and is missing some. The sample carries roughly 40,000 clones, approximately 92% recorded once. The material sequenced was CD4+ T cells from peripheral blood mononuclear cells, taken in the third trimester of pregnancy. These receptors originate from a female donor with multiple sclerosis, enrolled in a pregnancy study.

The rearrangement uses TRBV6-1 and TRBJ2-1, with TRBD2 matching over 8 bases. V lost 5 bases, J lost 7 bases, and 10 bases stayed unmatched. The CDR3 is made up of 15 amino acids. Per the germline V gene, CDR1 is MNHNS and CDR2 is SASEGT. CDR3 loop: CASSPGLGTGNEQFF. The DNA of the CDR3 is TGTGCCAGCAGTCCGGGACTAGGGACTGGGAATGAGCAGTTCTTC.

This clone is a singleton in its sample. The chain employs TRBV5-1 and TRBJ2-5, with D possibly matching TRBD2 (5 bases). This CDR3 is 14 amino acids long. V was pared by 4 bases and J by 2 bases, with 12 bases between. Germline CDR1 is SGHRS and CDR2 is YFSETQ. The CDR3 nucleotides read TGCGCCAGCAGCCCGGCGGGCAGTCAAGAGACCCAGTACTTC. Protein: CASSPAGSQETQYF.

The V and J genes are TRBV10-3 and TRBJ2-1, with 12 bases identical to TRBD2. Germline V gene sequence: CDR1 ENHRY, CDR2 SYGVKD. The V gene end was trimmed by 6 bases and the J gene end by 5 bases; junction bases not matched to a gene: 8. The CDR3 consists of 16 residues. The CDR3 is CAIRSSSGRADNEQFF. In DNA, the CDR3 is TGTGCCATCAGGAGCTCTAGCGGGAGGGCCGACAATGAGCAGTTCTTC.

J is TRBJ1-4 and V is TRBV4-1; 7 bases align to TRBD1. Looked up from germline, CDR1 is MGHRA and CDR2 is YSYEKL. J was trimmed by 6 bases and V by 1 base; bases with no gene match: 5. This CDR3 is 15 amino acids long. The CDR3 DNA reads TGCGCCAGCAGCCAAGCCCCCAGGGGGGATGAAAAACTGTTTTTT. Its protein product is CASSQAPRGDEKLFF.

The rearrangement joins TRBV7-9 to TRBJ2-3, with TRBD2 matching over 15 bases. V trimming: 5 bases; J trimming: 3 bases; junction bases outside the gene matches: 6. Germline V lookup: CDR1 SEHNR, CDR2 FQNEAQ (reference sequence). CDR3 length: 17 amino acids. The CDR3 is CASSAGLAGGPTDTQYF. CDR3 nucleotides: TGTGCCAGCAGCGCCGGACTAGCGGGAGGGCCGACAGATACGCAGTATTTT.

V usage is TRBV5-5 and J usage is TRBJ1-1, with no clear D. Trimming left V 4 bases short and J 1 base short, with 11 bases between. CDR1 is SGHKS and CDR2 is YYEKEE in the germline V gene (reference sequence). The CDR3 is 14 residues long. CDR3 in DNA: TGTGCCAGCAGCCCTAGACTGAAGAACACTGAAGCTTTCTTT. Its translation: CASSPRLKNTEAFF.

The chain links TRBV30 to TRBJ1-2, with D maybe TRBD1 (5 bases). V was pared by 4 bases and J by 6 bases, with 27 bases between. The CDR3 is made up of 17 amino acids. Germline CDR1 and CDR2: GTSNPN and SVGIG (reference sequence). The DNA of the CDR3 is TGTGCCTGGATCGGGCCCCATCCGGGACGGGGGTTCCATGGCTACACCTTC. It is translated as CAWIGPHPGRGFHGYTF.

Details on this clone: Other DNA sequences in the same sample also yield this CDR3. The V and J genes are TRBV6-1 and TRBJ2-7; TRBD1 agrees at 8 bases. The CDR3 runs 14 residues. Germline values: CDR1 MNHNS, CDR2 SASEGT. Unmatched junction bases numbered 4, after V lost 4 bases and J lost 2 bases. The DNA for the CDR3 is TGTGCCAGCAGTGCTTGGGACAGGACCTACGAGCAGTACTTC. Translation gives CASSAWDRTYEQYF.

The CDR3 region has the DNA TGTGCCAGTCAGCGACAGGCCCAAGAGACCCAGTACTTC. Translated, it gives CASQRQAQETQYF. This chain joins TRBV19 and TRBJ2-5, with a possible D match to TRBD1 (6 bases). The CDR3 is 13 residues long. The germline V and J ends were trimmed by 8 bases and 1 base, with 11 bases remaining between them. In germline, CDR1 is LNHDA, CDR2 SQIVND (reference sequence).

This clone was found once. This chain joins TRBV27 and TRBJ1-2; tentative D call: TRBD1 (5 bases). CDR3 size: 14 residues. Between the trimmed V and J ends, which lost 4 bases and 8 bases, there was a span of 17 bases. Germline values: CDR1 MNHEY, CDR2 SMNVEV (reference sequence). CDR3 protein: CASSSLGGFGGYTF. Here the CDR3 DNA reads TGTGCCAGCAGTTCCCTGGGGGGGTTCGGCGGCTACACCTTC.

The V call is TRBV27, the J call TRBJ1-2, with a weak D call TRBD1 (5 bases). Per germline, CDR1 MNHEY and CDR2 SMNVEV (reference sequence). Trimming left V 5 bases short and J 5 bases short, with 15 bases between. This CDR3 region has 14 residues. The CDR3 DNA sequence: TGTGCCAGCAGTGGCGCCACAGGCTCTTATGGCTACACCTTC. Its protein is CASSGATGSYGYTF.

The V gene is TRBV7-2, the J gene TRBJ2-1; no firm D call. Trimming removed 5 bases at V and 2 bases at J, with 10 bases between. The CDR3 runs to 14 residues. Germline CDR1 reads SGHTA; CDR2 reads FQGNSA. The CDR3 DNA is TGTGCCAGCAGCCCCTCACACACCTACAATGAGCAGTTCTTC. Translating gives CASSPSHTYNEQFF.

This clone came up once. The chain uses TRBV30 and TRBJ1-2, with a possible D match to TRBD1 (5 bases). The ends were cut back, 2 bases at V and 5 bases at J, with 9 bases in the middle. This CDR3 has 12 amino acids. CDR1 and CDR2 (germline): GTSNPN, SVGIG (reference sequence). CDR3 sequence reads: CAWSRGGYGYTF. CDR3 DNA sequence: TGTGCCTGGAGTCGGGGGGGTTATGGCTACACCTTC.

This chain joins TRBV11-2 and TRBJ2-1, with 11 bases that match TRBD2. The CDR3 runs to 14 residues. Per germline, CDR1 SGHAT and CDR2 FQNNGV. Germline trimming cut 8 bases from V and 10 bases from J; bases unmatched to any gene: 10. CDR3: CASGGWLAGGEQFF. Here the CDR3 DNA reads TGTGCCAGCGGGGGGTGGCTAGCGGGAGGAGAGCAGTTCTTC.

This rearrangement joins TRBV5-6 to TRBJ2-2; 8 bases agree with TRBD1. Looked up from germline, CDR1 is SGHDT and CDR2 is YYEEEE. The CDR3 is 16 residues long. Trimming removed 1 base from V and 1 base from J; junction bases left unmatched: 3. The chain's CDR3 is CASSLRTGMNTGELFF. CDR3 DNA: TGTGCCAGCAGCTTGAGGACAGGGATGAACACCGGGGAGCTGTTTTTT.

CDR3 sequence (DNA): TGTGCCAGCAGCCGGCCAGGGGGCCTCGTCAACTATGGCTACACCTTC. Its protein product is CASSRPGGLVNYGYTF. This sequence joins TRBV14 and TRBJ1-2; TRBD1 agrees at 8 bases. The trim removed 4 bases at V and 2 bases at J, leaving 9 bases unmatched. CDR3 size: 16 residues. The germline V gene has CDR1 SGHDN and CDR2 FVKESK.

CDR3: CASSQEPSGILGELFF. The CDR3 coding sequence is TGCGCCAGCAGCCAAGAACCTAGCGGGATTCTCGGGGAGCTGTTTTTT. The chain employs TRBV4-1 and TRBJ2-2; TRBD2 aligns across 9 bases. The germline V gene encodes CDR1 MGHRA and CDR2 YSYEKL. With V trimmed by 0 bases and J by 7 bases, 6 bases remained unmatched. The CDR3 contains 16 residues.

The rearrangement joins TRBV4-1 to TRBJ1-1, with D perhaps matching TRBD1 (6 bases). The germline CDR1 and CDR2 sequences are MGHRA and YSYEKL. The V gene lost 4 bases and the J gene lost 2 bases, with 23 bases spanning the gap. This CDR3 is 18 amino acids long. As DNA, the CDR3 is TGCGCCAGCAGCCTCATAAACAAGGGGGATGAGTTTAACACTGAAGCTTTCTTT. It translates to CASSLINKGDEFNTEAFF.

This clone was detected a few times. The chain combines TRBV9 with TRBJ2-1; perhaps TRBD1 as D (5 bases). V gave up 0 bases and J gave up 7 bases, with 14 bases separating them. Germline loops: CDR1 SGDLS, CDR2 YYNGEE. This CDR3 has 15 amino acids. In DNA form, the CDR3 reads TGTGCCAGCAGCGTAGGGACATTGGGTAATAATGAGCAGTTCTTC. As protein: CASSVGTLGNNEQFF.

The chain recombines TRBV28 with TRBJ1-2, with D tentatively TRBD1 (6 bases). This CDR3 region has 14 residues. Trimming removed 4 bases from V and 3 bases from J, with 12 bases in between. In germline, CDR1 is MDHEN, CDR2 SYDVKM. Written as DNA, the CDR3 is TGTGCCAGCAGTTCGGGGGGGGCGGACTATGGCTACACCTTC. This translates into CASSSGGADYGYTF.

The V call is TRBV18, the J call TRBJ1-1, with 7 bases lining up with TRBD1. There are 18 residues in the CDR3. The ends lost 1 base at V and 0 bases at J; junction bases unmatched: 11. CDR1 is KGHSH and CDR2 is LQKENI in the germline V gene. The CDR3 DNA follows: TGTGCCAGCTCACCACGAGAAATTGCAGGGGGTTTGAACACTGAAGCTTTCTTT. Protein sequence: CASSPREIAGGLNTEAFF. The full variable domain, with the rest looked up from reference TRBV18 and TRBJ1-1, is NAGVMQNPRHLVRRRGQEARLRCSPMKGHSHVYWYRQLPEEGLKFMVYLQKENIIDESGMPKERFSAEFPKEGPSILRIQQVVRGDSAAYFCASSPREIAGGLNTEAFFGQGTRLTVV.

As concerns this clone: Other DNA sequences in the sample encode the same CDR3. This chain connects TRBV9 to TRBJ2-5; TRBD2 matches at 7 bases. This CDR3 comprises 14 residues. CDR1 and CDR2 (germline): SGDLS, YYNGEE. V shed 2 bases and J 4 bases; nucleotides not matched to a gene: 5. The CDR3 loop is CASSVGGLAETQYF. CDR3 DNA sequence: TGTGCCAGCAGCGTCGGGGGGTTGGCAGAGACCCAGTACTTC.

This chain links TRBV28 with TRBJ2-1, with 11 positions matching TRBD2. Germline trimming cut 10 bases from V and 7 bases from J; bases unmatched to any gene: 12. Germline V gene sequence: CDR1 MDHEN, CDR2 SYDVKM. This CDR3 has 15 amino acids. The CDR3 sequence: CAIRGQTSGINEQFF. The CDR3 DNA sequence: TGTGCCATCCGAGGTCAGACTAGCGGGATAAATGAGCAGTTCTTC.

The count of this clone is one. CDR3 DNA sequence: TGTGCCAGCAGTGAACTACAGGGGGAAAACTATGGCTACACCTTC. Amino acid sequence: CASSELQGENYGYTF. The J gene is TRBJ1-2, the V gene TRBV25-1; the match to TRBD1 covers 8 bases. V gave up 2 bases and J gave up 2 bases; unmatched junction bases: 4. Germline V gene lookup returns CDR1 MGHDK and CDR2 SYGVNS. The CDR3 consists of 15 residues.

The rearrangement links TRBV6-1 to TRBJ1-2; 10 bases align to TRBD1. Losses at the gene ends were 5 bases for V and 4 bases for J; bases not matched to a gene: 7. CDR1 and CDR2 from the germline V gene are MNHNS and SASEGT. The CDR3 totals 15 residues. This CDR3 reads CASSSTGQGSYGYTF. The CDR3 nucleotides are TGTGCCAGCAGTTCTACGGGACAGGGGTCCTATGGCTACACCTTC.